A selection of T cell receptor beta chains follows, all from one sample in a study of blood T cell repertoires in COVID-19. Assay: immunoSEQ multiplex PCR; the TCRdb copy retains only in-frame clones and omits some. The data hold about 230,000 clones, with roughly 87% observed a single time. The sample comprised peripheral blood. The receptors originated from a woman between 18 and 29 years old who had recovered from COVID-19. CDR3s include the opening cysteine and the closing phenylalanine or tryptophan. D genes are given only for firm matches. Some rows have no size entry. The others give once, few or many, or a class for an expanded clone.

>.|.|TRBJ1-2|TRBV30
CAWSVEGSGYGYTF
TGTGCCTGGAGTGTGGAGGGGAGCGGCTATGGCTACACCTTC
>.|.|TRBJ1-5|TRBV27
CASSLIAGGEYSNQPQHF
TGTGCCAGCAGTTTAATAGCGGGGGGCGAGTATAGCAATCAGCCCCAGCATTTT
>TRBD2|.|TRBJ2-1|TRBV4-2
CASSLIGGAYNEQFF
TGTGCCAGCAGCCTAATTGGGGGGGCCTACAATGAGCAGTTCTTC
>TRBD1|.|TRBJ1-1|TRBV25-1
CASSESRGLTEAFF
TGTGCCAGCAGTGAATCCAGGGGGCTCACTGAAGCTTTCTTT
>.|.|TRBJ1-3|TRBV18
CASSFLEVPSGNTIYF
TGTGCCAGCTCGTTCCTTGAGGTACCCTCTGGAAACACCATATATTTT
>.|.|TRBJ1-5|TRBV18
CASSGDKDSNQPQHF
TGTGCCAGCTCAGGGGACAAGGATAGCAATCAGCCCCAGCATTTT
>TRBD2|.|TRBJ2-3|TRBV7-3
CASSLGGSTNTQYF
TGTGCCAGCAGCTTGGGCGGGAGTACAAATACGCAGTATTTT
>.|.|TRBJ1-4|TRBV7-9
CASSSDRFATNEKLFF
TGTGCCAGCAGCTCCGACAGATTTGCAACTAATGAAAAACTGTTTTTT
>TRBD1|.|TRBJ1-5|TRBV13
CASSSSDGTDSNQPQHF
TGTGCCAGCAGCTCCTCCGATGGGACAGATAGCAATCAGCCCCAGCATTTT
>TRBD2|.|TRBJ2-7|TRBV4-3
CASSQEGREGHIYEQYF
TGCGCCAGCAGCCAAGAAGGACGGGAGGGCCATATTTACGAGCAGTACTTC
>.|.|TRBJ2-3|TRBV4-3
CASSQDRVGTDTQYF
TGCGCCAGCAGCCAAGACAGGGTTGGCACAGATACGCAGTATTTT
>.|.|TRBJ2-6|TRBV14
CASSQALTGLVKTGANVLTF
TGTGCCAGCAGCCAAGCTCTTACAGGGCTGGTTAAAACTGGGGCCAACGTCCTGACTTTC
>TRBD2|.|TRBJ2-1|TRBV25-1
CASSAPPPGLAGYNEQFF
TGTGCCAGCAGTGCCCCTCCGCCGGGACTAGCGGGGTACAATGAGCAGTTCTTC
>.|.|TRBJ2-1|TRBV24-1
CATSGGYEQFF
TGTGCCACCAGTGGGGGCTATGAGCAGTTCTTC
>.|.|TRBJ2-3|TRBV29-1
CSTARQTGLNTQYF
TGCAGCACCGCCAGACAGACTGGATTGAATACGCAGTATTTT
>.|few|TRBJ2-3|TRBV6-2/TRBV6-3
CASSYSGPTDTQYF
TGTGCCAGCAGTTATAGCGGACCCACAGATACGCAGTATTTT
>TRBD1|.|TRBJ1-3|TRBV30
CAWSFYRGGGNTIYF
TGTGCCTGGAGTTTCTACAGGGGTGGTGGAAACACCATATATTTT
>.|once|TRBJ2-7|TRBV11-2
CASSRVTAYEQYF
TGTGCCAGCAGCCGAGTGACAGCCTACGAGCAGTACTTC
>TRBD1|once|TRBJ2-1|TRBV6-6
CASSLGDRDHNEQFF
TGTGCCAGCAGCCTCGGGGACAGGGACCACAATGAGCAGTTCTTC
>TRBD1|.|TRBJ2-7|TRBV7-9
CASSIVSGQESSYEQYF
TGTGCCAGCAGTATAGTTTCGGGACAGGAGAGCTCCTACGAGCAGTACTTC
>.|once|TRBJ1-1|TRBV2
CASTPGPNTEAFF
TGTGCCAGCACCCCAGGGCCGAACACTGAAGCTTTCTTT
>.|.|TRBJ1-1|TRBV7-9
CASSLDQGTEAFF
TGTGCCAGCAGCTTAGATCAGGGCACTGAAGCTTTCTTT
>TRBD2|.|TRBJ2-5|TRBV7-3
CASSLTAGAETQYF
TGTGCCAGCAGCTTAACCGCGGGAGCAGAGACCCAGTACTTC
>.|.|TRBJ2-2|TRBV9
CASSVAQPRGELFF
TGTGCCAGCAGCGTAGCGCAACCTCGGGGGGAGCTGTTTTTT
>.|once|TRBJ2-7|TRBV6-5
CASSYGPPIYEQYF
TGTGCCAGCAGTTATGGGCCACCGATTTACGAGCAGTACTTC
>TRBD1|once|TRBJ1-2|TRBV6-2/TRBV6-3
CASTPRQGDGYTF
TGTGCCAGCACCCCCCGACAGGGGGATGGCTACACCTTC
>.|.|TRBJ2-7|TRBV4-3
CASSQDYRPGYEQYF
TGCGCCAGCAGCCAAGATTACCGCCCAGGCTACGAGCAGTACTTC
>TRBD1|.|TRBJ1-1|TRBV7-3
CASSRGGTVNTEAFF
TGTGCCAGCAGCCGTGGCGGGACAGTGAACACTGAAGCTTTCTTT
>.|.|TRBJ2-7|TRBV4-3
CASSQEVERGLLLDEQYF
TGCGCCAGCAGCCAAGAAGTGGAACGTGGACTACTTCTGGACGAGCAGTACTTC
>.|.|TRBJ1-5|TRBV2
CASTGRSGQPQHF
TGTGCCAGTACAGGGCGCTCGGGTCAGCCCCAGCATTTT
>.|.|TRBJ2-6|TRBV4-3
CASSPGQPSGANVLTF
TGCGCCAGCAGCCCCGGACAGCCCTCTGGGGCCAACGTCCTGACTTTC
>.|.|TRBJ2-1|TRBV28
CASSLISVIEQFF
TGTGCCAGCAGTTTAATTTCGGTCATTGAGCAGTTCTTC
>TRBD2|.|TRBJ2-7|TRBV3-1/TRBV3-2
CASSHAGGEMEYEQYF
TGTGCCAGCAGCCATGCGGGGGGGGAGATGGAGTACGAGCAGTACTTC
>.|.|TRBJ2-1|TRBV7-6
CASSGNHGLEEFF
TGTGCCAGCAGCGGAAACCACGGGTTAGAGGAGTTCTTC
>.|.|TRBJ1-2|TRBV27
CASSPHLGRGARYGGYTF
TGTGCCAGCAGTCCACATCTCGGGAGAGGGGCTAGATATGGTGGCTACACCTTC
>TRBD1|.|TRBJ1-2|TRBV30
CAWNSRGKYYGYTF
TGTGCCTGGAACTCCAGGGGGAAATACTATGGCTACACCTTC
>.|.|TRBJ1-2|TRBV2
CASSDGGNYGYTF
TGTGCCAGCAGTGACGGGGGAAACTATGGCTACACCTTC
>TRBD1|.|TRBJ1-1|TRBV5-1
CASSSGGMNTEAFF
TGCGCCAGCAGCTCAGGGGGTATGAACACTGAAGCTTTCTTT
>TRBD1|.|TRBJ2-3|TRBV2
CASSLRQGGSTDTQYF
TGTGCCAGCAGCCTCCGACAGGGGGGTAGCACAGATACGCAGTATTTT
>.|.|TRBJ2-1|TRBV12-3/TRBV12-4
CASKSLNEQFF
TGTGCCAGCAAGAGTCTCAATGAGCAGTTCTTC
>TRBD1|.|TRBJ1-2|TRBV19
CASMITGVGYTF
TGTGCCAGTATGATAACAGGGGTAGGCTACACCTTC
>.|.|TRBJ1-1|TRBV25-1
CASTTAPGEGGIRAFF
TGTGCCAGCACCACTGCTCCCGGAGAAGGGGGAATTAGGGCTTTCTTT
>TRBD2|.|TRBJ2-7|TRBV5-5
CASSLRLAGGEQYF
TGTGCCAGCAGCTTGCGGCTAGCGGGAGGCGAGCAGTACTTC
>TRBD1|once|TRBJ1-2|TRBV9
CASSLGTAEFGGYTF
TGTGCCAGCAGCCTTGGGACAGCTGAGTTCGGTGGCTACACCTTC
>.|.|TRBJ1-2|TRBV29-1
CSASETDRKSNYGYTF
TGCAGCGCTTCCGAGACAGACAGAAAATCTAACTATGGCTACACCTTC
>.|.|TRBJ2-7|TRBV18
CASSSKDRNTYEQYF
TGTGCCAGCTCATCAAAAGACAGGAACACCTACGAGCAGTACTTC
>.|few|TRBJ1-5|TRBV7-9
CASSRMAGVDQPQHF
TGTGCCAGCAGCCGAATGGCCGGGGTGGATCAGCCCCAGCATTTT